The T cell receptor beta chain under discussion was sequenced for a study of Graves' ophthalmopathy and Graves' hyperthyroidism. Turning to the study itself: Investigators collected peripheral blood at initial diagnosis, before any treatment was given.

Clinical symptoms, serum thyroxine, TRAb, thyroid ultrasound and orbital computed tomography formed the basis of diagnosis. This clonotype was recorded at least ten times. Its antigen is not identified. Broader study findings: Among expanded thyroid clonotypes above 0.001 frequency, most also occurred in blood. In separating ophthalmopathy from stable hyperthyroidism, a 13-signature model achieved less than 90% sensitivity and 81.08% specificity.

Amplified TCR beta CDR3 regions were obtained using RNA transcripts as template. A first-round RT-PCR used HTBI primers, followed by a second-round multiplex PCR. TCRdb called the multiplex PCR reads again in MiXCR, with one record for every CDR3 protein. The sample shows 300,000 to 500,000 distinct CDR3 sequences, about 16% of them seen only once. This clonotype was sampled from a woman between 18 and 29 years old with stable Graves' hyperthyroidism. What was sequenced was peripheral blood.

CDR3 residues: CASSLPTMNTEAFF. In DNA, the CDR3 is TGTGCCAGCAGTTTGCCGACCATGAACACTGAAGCTTTCTTT. The rearrangement links TRBV12-3 or TRBV12-4 to TRBJ1-1; the D is unclear. V was clipped by 3 bases and J by 0 bases, with 8 bases between them. This CDR3 has 14 amino acids.